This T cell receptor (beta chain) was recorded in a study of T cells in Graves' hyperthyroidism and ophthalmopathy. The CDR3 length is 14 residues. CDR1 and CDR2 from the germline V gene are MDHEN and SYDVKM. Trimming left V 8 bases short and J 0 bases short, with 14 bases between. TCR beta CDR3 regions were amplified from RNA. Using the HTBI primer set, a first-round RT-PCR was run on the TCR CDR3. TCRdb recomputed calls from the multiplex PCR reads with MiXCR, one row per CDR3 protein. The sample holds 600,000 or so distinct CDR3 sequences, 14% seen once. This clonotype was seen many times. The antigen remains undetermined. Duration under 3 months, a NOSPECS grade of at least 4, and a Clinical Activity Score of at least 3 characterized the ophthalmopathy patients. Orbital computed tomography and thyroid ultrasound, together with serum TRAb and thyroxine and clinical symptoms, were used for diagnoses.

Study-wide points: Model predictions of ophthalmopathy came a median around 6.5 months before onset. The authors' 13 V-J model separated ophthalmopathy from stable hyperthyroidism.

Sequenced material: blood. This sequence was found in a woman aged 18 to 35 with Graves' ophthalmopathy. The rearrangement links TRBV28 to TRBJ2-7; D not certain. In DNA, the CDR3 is TGTGCCAGCTGCGGCAGCTATCACTCCTACGAGCAGTACTTC. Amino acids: CASCGSYHSYEQYF.